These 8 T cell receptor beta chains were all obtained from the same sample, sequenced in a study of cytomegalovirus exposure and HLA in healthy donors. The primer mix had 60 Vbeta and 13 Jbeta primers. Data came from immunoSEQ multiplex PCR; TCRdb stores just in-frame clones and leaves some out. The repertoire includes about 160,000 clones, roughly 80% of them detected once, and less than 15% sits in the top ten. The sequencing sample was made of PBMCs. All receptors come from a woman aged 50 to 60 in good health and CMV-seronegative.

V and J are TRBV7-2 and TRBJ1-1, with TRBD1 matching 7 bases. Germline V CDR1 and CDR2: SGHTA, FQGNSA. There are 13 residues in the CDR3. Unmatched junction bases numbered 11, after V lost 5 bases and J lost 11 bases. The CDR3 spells CASSRWDRDMAFF. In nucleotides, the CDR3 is TGTGCCAGCAGCCGTTGGGACAGAGATATGGCTTTCTTT.

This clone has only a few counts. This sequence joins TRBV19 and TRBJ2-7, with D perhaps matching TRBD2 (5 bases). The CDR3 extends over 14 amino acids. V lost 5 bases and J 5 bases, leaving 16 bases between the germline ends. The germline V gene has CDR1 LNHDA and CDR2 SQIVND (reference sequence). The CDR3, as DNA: TGTGCCAGTAGTCGAACCTCGGGGTGGGACGAGCAGTACTTC. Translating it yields CASSRTSGWDEQYF.

The chain's CDR3 is CASSLETGLETQYF. CDR3 coding DNA: TGCGCCAGCAGCTTGGAAACAGGGCTAGAGACCCAGTACTTC. The chain joins TRBV5-1 to TRBJ2-5; a weak D match, TRBD1 (6 bases). The ends were cut back, 0 bases at V and 4 bases at J, with 10 bases in the middle. This CDR3 is built from 14 residues. CDR1 and CDR2 from the germline V gene are SGHRS and YFSETQ.

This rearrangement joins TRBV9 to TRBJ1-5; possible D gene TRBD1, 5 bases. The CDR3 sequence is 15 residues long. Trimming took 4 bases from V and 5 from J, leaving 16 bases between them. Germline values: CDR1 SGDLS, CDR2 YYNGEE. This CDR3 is CASSIGPTGDQPQHF. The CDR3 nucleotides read TGTGCCAGCAGCATAGGGCCAACAGGCGATCAGCCCCAGCATTTT.

DNA for the CDR3: TGTGCCAGCAGCCCAATACGGGGACATGGAAACACCATATATTTT. This gives the protein CASSPIRGHGNTIYF. The chain employs TRBV7-2 and TRBJ1-3; a weak D match, TRBD1 (6 bases). With 5 bases removed from V and 3 bases from J, the gap between germline ends came to 14 bases. Germline assignment: CDR1 SGHTA and CDR2 FQGNSA. This CDR3 has 15 residues.

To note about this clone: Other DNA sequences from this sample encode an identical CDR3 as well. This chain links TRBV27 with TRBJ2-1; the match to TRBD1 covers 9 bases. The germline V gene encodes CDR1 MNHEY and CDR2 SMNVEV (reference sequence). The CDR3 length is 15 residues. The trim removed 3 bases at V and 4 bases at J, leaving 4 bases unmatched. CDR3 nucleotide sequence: TGTGCCAGCAGTTTGGGGGGGACAGGGTACAATGAGCAGTTCTTC. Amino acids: CASSLGGTGYNEQFF.

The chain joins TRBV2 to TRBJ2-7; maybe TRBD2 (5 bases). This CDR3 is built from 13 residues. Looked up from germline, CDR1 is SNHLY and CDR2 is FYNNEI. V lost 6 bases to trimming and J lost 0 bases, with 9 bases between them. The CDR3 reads CASSSTSSYEQYF. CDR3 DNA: TGTGCCAGCAGCTCCACTAGCTCCTACGAGCAGTACTTC.

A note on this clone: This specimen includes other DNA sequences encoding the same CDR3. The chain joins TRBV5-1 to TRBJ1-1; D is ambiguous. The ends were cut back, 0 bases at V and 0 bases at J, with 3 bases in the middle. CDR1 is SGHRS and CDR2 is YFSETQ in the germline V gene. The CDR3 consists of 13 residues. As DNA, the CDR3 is TGCGCCAGCAGCTTGGAGCTGAACACTGAAGCTTTCTTT. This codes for CASSLELNTEAFF.